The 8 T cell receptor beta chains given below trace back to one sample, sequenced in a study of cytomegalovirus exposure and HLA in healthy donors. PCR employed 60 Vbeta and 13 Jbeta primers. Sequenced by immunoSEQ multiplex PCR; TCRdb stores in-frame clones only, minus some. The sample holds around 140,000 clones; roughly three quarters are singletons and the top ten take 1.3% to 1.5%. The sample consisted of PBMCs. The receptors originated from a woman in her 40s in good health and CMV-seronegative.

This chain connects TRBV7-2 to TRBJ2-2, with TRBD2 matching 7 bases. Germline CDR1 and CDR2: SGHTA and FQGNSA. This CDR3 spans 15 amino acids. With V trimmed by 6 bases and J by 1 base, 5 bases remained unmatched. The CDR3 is CASRRDYLNTGELFF. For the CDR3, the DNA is TGTGCCAGCAGACGGGACTACTTGAACACCGGGGAGCTGTTTTTT.

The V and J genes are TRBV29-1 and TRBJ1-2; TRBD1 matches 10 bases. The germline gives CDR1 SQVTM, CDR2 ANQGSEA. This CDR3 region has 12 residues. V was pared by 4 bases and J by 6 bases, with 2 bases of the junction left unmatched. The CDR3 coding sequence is TGCAGCGTTGGGGACAGGGGAGATGGCTACACCTTC. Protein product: CSVGDRGDGYTF.

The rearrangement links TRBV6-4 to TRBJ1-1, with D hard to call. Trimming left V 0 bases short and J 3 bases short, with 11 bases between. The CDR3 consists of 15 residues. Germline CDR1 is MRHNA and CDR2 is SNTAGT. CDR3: CASSDSCGSDTEAFF. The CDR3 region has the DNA TGTGCCAGCAGTGACTCGTGTGGTAGCGACACTGAAGCTTTCTTT.

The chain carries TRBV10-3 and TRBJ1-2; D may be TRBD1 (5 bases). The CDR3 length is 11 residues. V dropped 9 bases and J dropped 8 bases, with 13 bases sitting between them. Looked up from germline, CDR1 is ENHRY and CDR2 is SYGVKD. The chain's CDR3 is CAIGAGEGYTF. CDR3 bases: TGTGCCATAGGGGCAGGTGAGGGCTACACCTTC.

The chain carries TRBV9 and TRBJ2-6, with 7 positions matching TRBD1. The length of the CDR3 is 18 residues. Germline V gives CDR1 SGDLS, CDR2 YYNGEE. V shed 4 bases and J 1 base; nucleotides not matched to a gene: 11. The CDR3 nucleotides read TGTGCCAGCAGCCCCAGGACAGGTTCAACGTCTGGGGCCAACGTCCTGACTTTC. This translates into CASSPRTGSTSGANVLTF.

Here the CDR3 DNA reads TGTGCCAGCAGCGGAATAGGGGGAGGGGATTACGAGCAGTACTTC. It yields the protein CASSGIGGGDYEQYF. The chain joins TRBV27 to TRBJ2-7; maybe TRBD2 (7 bases). V lost 6 bases and J lost 4, with 19 bases in between. Germline-derived CDR1 and CDR2 are MNHEY and SMNVEV (reference sequence). CDR3 size: 15 residues.

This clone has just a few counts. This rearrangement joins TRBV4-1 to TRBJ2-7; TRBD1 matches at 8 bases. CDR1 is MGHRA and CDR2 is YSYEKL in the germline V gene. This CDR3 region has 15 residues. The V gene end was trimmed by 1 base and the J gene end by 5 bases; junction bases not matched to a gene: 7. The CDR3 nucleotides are TGCGCCAGCAGCCAAGTGTCGAACAGGGGGGACGAGCAGTACTTC. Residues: CASSQVSNRGDEQYF.

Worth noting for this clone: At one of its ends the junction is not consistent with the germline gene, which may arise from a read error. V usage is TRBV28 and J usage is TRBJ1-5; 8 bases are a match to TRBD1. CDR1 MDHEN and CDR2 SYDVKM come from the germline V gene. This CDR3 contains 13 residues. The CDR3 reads CASSFGQGRIKDF. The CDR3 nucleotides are TGTGCCAGCAGTTTCGGACAGGGCCGTATTAAGGATTTT.